Below are 14 T cell receptor beta chains sequenced from a single sample in a study of blood T cell repertoires in COVID-19. Generated by immunoSEQ multiplex PCR, the TCRdb table keeps only in-frame clones and is missing some. Here the sample spans roughly 250,000 clones, roughly 84% being singletons. Sequencing used peripheral blood. These receptor sequences come from a woman aged 40 to 55 who had recovered from COVID-19.

The CDR3 is CASSQNRQGGVTNEKLFF. CDR3 DNA sequence: TGCGCCAGCAGCCAGAATAGACAGGGAGGTGTGACTAATGAAAAACTGTTTTTT. The chain is built from TRBV4-3 and TRBJ1-4; TRBD1 agrees at 7 bases. The CDR3 sequence is 18 residues long. After removal of 3 bases from V and 2 bases from J, the junction contained 12 bases not matched to a gene. CDR1 and CDR2 from the germline V gene are LGHNA and YSLEER.

J is TRBJ2-1 and V is TRBV11-3, with D tentatively TRBD2 (5 bases). Trimming left V 1 base short and J 3 bases short, with 13 bases between. CDR1 SGHNT and CDR2 YENEEA come from the germline V gene. The CDR3 runs 16 residues. The CDR3 DNA reads as TGTGCCAGCAGCTTAGCTGGCCGGGGAAACTACAATGAGCAGTTCTTC. Translating gives CASSLAGRGNYNEQFF.

As for this clone: Other DNA sequences of this sample code for an identical CDR3. The genes are TRBV19 and TRBJ1-5; possible D gene TRBD1, 5 bases. Trimming shortened V by 3 bases and J by 3 bases, and 12 bases separated the two germline ends. The germline gives CDR1 LNHDA, CDR2 SQIVND (reference sequence). The CDR3 loop spans 15 amino acids. The CDR3 DNA reads TGTGCCAGTAGTATCTACGGCAGGGACAATCAGCCCCAGCATTTT. Translated, it gives CASSIYGRDNQPQHF. Full variable domain (remainder filled in from reference TRBV19 and TRBJ1-5): DGGITQSPKYLFRKEGQNVTLSCEQNLNHDAMYWYRQDPGQGLRLIYYSQIVNDFQKGDIAEGYSVSREKKESFPLTVTSAQKNPTAFYLCASSIYGRDNQPQHFGDGTRLSIL.

The CDR3 is CASSAGGGYTF. CDR3 DNA sequence: TGTGCCAGCAGCGCGGGGGGTGGCTACACCTTC. The chain couples TRBV3-1 (or the pseudogene TRBV3-2) to TRBJ1-2, with D possibly being TRBD1 (5 bases). The length of the CDR3 is 11 residues. The V gene's germline CDR1 is LGHDT and CDR2 YNNKEL (reference sequence). Trimming took 5 bases from V and 7 from J, leaving 8 bases between them.

The rearrangement links TRBV4-1 to TRBJ2-2; D unresolved. Trimming shortened V by 10 bases and J by 2 bases, and 11 bases separated the two germline ends. The CDR3 spans 13 residues. Germline assignment: CDR1 MGHRA and CDR2 YSYEKL. CDR3 bases: TGCGCCACGAGCTCATCCAACACCGGGGAGCTGTTTTTT. The encoded protein is CATSSSNTGELFF.

The chain links TRBV30 to TRBJ2-2; maybe TRBD1 (5 bases). The germline gives CDR1 GTSNPN, CDR2 SVGIG (reference sequence). Trimming took off 4 bases at V and 6 bases at J, with 15 bases between the two ends. The CDR3 sequence is 14 residues long. The CDR3 DNA sequence: TGTGCCTGGAAACAGGTACCTGGGGCCGGGGAGCTGTTTTTT. Protein: CAWKQVPGAGELFF. Based on the CDR3 plus reference TRBV30 and TRBJ2-2, the full variable domain is SQTIHQWPATLVQPVGSPLSLECTVEGTSNPNLYWYRQAAGRGLQLLFYSVGIGQISSEVPQNLSASRPQDRQFILSSKKLLLSDSGFYLCAWKQVPGAGELFFGEGSRLTVL.

The rearrangement joins TRBV7-8 to TRBJ2-1, with D tentatively TRBD2 (6 bases). Trimming removed 11 bases from V and 0 bases from J, with 20 bases in between. Germline loops: CDR1 SGHVS, CDR2 FQNEAQ. The CDR3 totals 16 residues. The CDR3 loop is CAGDRLDQSSYNEQFF. In DNA form, the CDR3 reads TGTGCCGGCGACCGACTAGATCAAAGCTCCTACAATGAGCAGTTCTTC. Looking up the rest from reference TRBV7-8 and TRBJ2-1 gives the full variable domain: GAGVSQSPRYKVAKRGQDVALRCDPISGHVSLFWYQQALGQGPEFLTYFQNEAQLDKSGLPSDRFFAERPEGSVSTLKIQRTQQEDSAVYLCAGDRLDQSSYNEQFFGPGTRLTVL.

V is TRBV10-1 and J is TRBJ1-4; D may be TRBD1 (6 bases). This CDR3 comprises 17 residues. CDR1 is WNHNN and CDR2 is SYGVQD in the germline V gene (reference sequence). Trimming removed 0 bases at V and 6 bases at J, with 17 bases between. The chain's CDR3 is CASSESSNRGGDEKLFF. The CDR3 DNA sequence: TGCGCCAGCAGTGAGTCTTCGAACCGAGGGGGGGATGAAAAACTGTTTTTT.

The gene calls are TRBV5-8 and TRBJ1-5; 8 nucleotides line up with TRBD1. Germline CDR1 SGHTS, CDR2 YDEGEE. J gave up 3 bases and V 4 bases, and 6 bases lay outside the gene matches. CDR3 length: 15 amino acids. In DNA form, the CDR3 reads TGTGCCAGCAGCGGAGGACAGGGCGACAATCAGCCCCAGCATTTT. It encodes CASSGGQGDNQPQHF. Combining the CDR3 with reference TRBV5-8 and TRBJ1-5 gives the whole variable domain EAGVTQSPTHLIKTRGQQATLRCSPISGHTSVYWYQQALGLGLQFLLWYDEGEERNRGNFPPRFSGRQFPNYSSELNVNALELEDSALYLCASSGGQGDNQPQHFGDGTRLSIL.

The chain employs TRBV28 and TRBJ2-5; D is perhaps TRBD1 (5 bases). The CDR3 has 13 residues. Germline V gene sequence: CDR1 MDHEN, CDR2 SYDVKM. V lost 6 bases, J lost 1 base, and 9 bases lay in between. The CDR3 loop is CASRRQLQETQYF. CDR3 in DNA: TGTGCCAGCAGGAGACAGCTCCAAGAGACCCAGTACTTC.

The V and J genes are TRBV7-6 and TRBJ2-1; 9 bases agree with TRBD2. V shed 2 bases, J shed 9 bases, and the junction held 8 bases outside the gene matches. Per the germline V gene, CDR1 is SGHVS and CDR2 is FNYEAQ. The CDR3 contains 15 residues. Written as DNA, the CDR3 is TGTGCCAGCAGCTTACAGCGGGAGGCCGTGGGTGAGCAGTTCTTC. Protein: CASSLQREAVGEQFF. The variable domain in full, with the rest retrieved from reference TRBV7-6 and TRBJ2-1, is GAGVSQSPRYKVTKRGQDVALRCDPISGHVSLYWYRQALGQGPEFLTYFNYEAQQDKSGLPNDRFSAERPEGSISTLTIQRTEQRDSAMYRCASSLQREAVGEQFFGPGTRLTVL.

This chain links TRBV10-3 with TRBJ1-1; 9 nucleotides agree with TRBD1. The J segment lost 4 bases and the V segment lost 2 bases, leaving 8 bases of the junction unmatched. The germline V gene encodes CDR1 ENHRY and CDR2 SYGVKD. The CDR3 has 16 residues. CDR3 nucleotides: TGTGCCATCAGTGAGCTGAACAGGGGGCAGAGCACTGAAGCTTTCTTT. Its protein product is CAISELNRGQSTEAFF.

The chain carries TRBV28 and TRBJ1-5; no clear D gene. V was trimmed by 4 bases and J by 6 bases, leaving 16 bases between them. From germline, CDR1 is MDHEN and CDR2 SYDVKM. This CDR3 is 15 amino acids long. The CDR3 spells CASSSPSPASQPQHF. The DNA for the CDR3 is TGTGCCAGCAGTTCTCCAAGCCCCGCTAGTCAGCCCCAGCATTTT.

The table lists this clone with many counts. Within the sample, other DNA sequences also encode this same CDR3. The V call is TRBV4-2, the J call TRBJ2-3; 10 bases align to TRBD2. The V and J ends lost 1 base and 1 base, in that order; junction bases with no gene match: 2. Germline V gives CDR1 LGHNA, CDR2 YNFKEQ. This CDR3 comprises 16 residues. CDR3 protein: CASSQALAGGTDTQYF. CDR3 nucleotides: TGTGCCAGCAGCCAAGCTCTAGCGGGGGGCACAGATACGCAGTATTTT.